One sample yielded the 21 T cell receptor beta chains listed below, sequenced in a study of neoadjuvant anti-PD-1 for oral cavity cancer. Only in-frame clones appear in the TCRdb table, and some are missing; sequencing was by immunoSEQ multiplex PCR. The table shows 12,000 to 15,000 clones, with about 67% occurring only once. The sequencing here drew on PBMCs, taken before nivolumab (anti-PD-1) treatment. The origin of the receptors is a person aged 35-79 years with oral cavity squamous cell carcinoma.

This clone was observed once. CDR3 protein: CASPLTGALDTQYF. DNA for the CDR3: TGTGCCAGCCCCCTCACGGGGGCCCTCGATACGCAGTATTTT. The chain carries TRBV6-1 and TRBJ2-3; D tentatively fits TRBD1 or TRBD2 (6 bases each). Germline CDR1 reads MNHNS; CDR2 reads SASEGT. Trimming left V 8 bases short and J 6 bases short, with 18 bases between. CDR3 length: 14 amino acids.

This chain joins TRBV20-1 and TRBJ2-1; no clear D. This CDR3 is built from 11 residues. V was trimmed by 5 bases and J by 5 bases, leaving 7 bases between them. Germline CDR1 reads DFQATT; CDR2 reads SNEGSKA (reference sequence). The CDR3 sequence is CSADRNNEQFF. CDR3 DNA: TGCAGTGCTGATCGTAACAATGAGCAGTTCTTC.

The rearrangement uses TRBV6-1 and TRBJ1-1; D is unresolved. Germline V gives CDR1 MNHNS, CDR2 SASEGT. The CDR3 is 14 amino acids. The V and J ends lost 7 bases and 3 bases respectively, with 15 bases between them. In nucleotides, the CDR3 is TGTGCCAGCATATACCTAGGGCGGGACACTGAAGCTTTCTTT. Protein sequence: CASIYLGRDTEAFF.

The chain has TRBV28 and TRBJ1-5; D not resolved. V was shortened by 3 bases and J by 2 bases, with 5 bases between the two germline ends. The CDR3 runs to 13 residues. CDR1 is MDHEN and CDR2 is SYDVKM in the germline V gene. The DNA for the CDR3 is TGTGCCAGCAGTTTTAAGGGCAATCAGCCCCAGCATTTT. This translates into CASSFKGNQPQHF. The variable domain in full, completed from reference TRBV28 and TRBJ1-5, reads DVKVTQSSRYLVKRTGEKVFLECVQDMDHENMFWYRQDPGLGLRLIYFSYDVKMKEKGDIPEGYSVSREKKERFSLILESASTNQTSMYLCASSFKGNQPQHFGDGTRLSIL.

This clone appeared a few times. The rearrangement links TRBV10-3 to TRBJ1-6, with D uncertain. The CDR3 runs to 15 residues. V lost 10 bases to trimming and J lost 0 bases, with 13 bases between them. The V gene's germline CDR1 is ENHRY and CDR2 SYGVKD. In nucleotides, the CDR3 is TGTGCCAGAATAGATCGGAGCTCCTATAATTCACCCCTCCACTTT. It encodes CARIDRSSYNSPLHF.

This chain links TRBV5-1 with TRBJ2-5; D gene uncertain. Germline V CDR1 and CDR2: SGHRS, YFSETQ. The CDR3 is 14 amino acids. Trimming cost V 0 bases and J 2 bases, with 8 bases left between them. CDR3 in amino acids: CASSLESYQETQYF. In nucleotides, the CDR3 is TGCGCCAGCAGCTTGGAGTCCTATCAAGAGACCCAGTACTTC.

The rearrangement links TRBV5-6 to TRBJ1-1; TRBD1 matches at 7 bases. The ends lost 6 bases at V and 7 bases at J; junction bases unmatched: 9. CDR3 length: 13 residues. Germline values: CDR1 SGHDT, CDR2 YYEEEE. Here the CDR3 reads CASTVPGQIEAFF. The CDR3 DNA reads as TGTGCCAGCACCGTCCCGGGACAGATTGAAGCTTTCTTT.

J is TRBJ2-7 and V is TRBV9, with TRBD2 matching over 8 bases. Germline V lookup: CDR1 SGDLS, CDR2 YYNGEE. J lost 5 bases, V lost 1 base, and 5 bases had no gene match. This CDR3 has 14 residues. The CDR3 nucleotides read TGTGCCAGCAGCGTAACGGGAGGGAGCAACGAGCAGTACTTC. This codes for CASSVTGGSNEQYF.

The CDR3 DNA reads TGTGCCATCAGTTCCGGGACTAGTATGTTGGGTGAGCAGTTCTTC. Protein product: CAISSGTSMLGEQFF. V is TRBV10-3 and J is TRBJ2-1, with 8 bases that match TRBD2. CDR3 length: 15 amino acids. J gave up 9 bases and V 5 bases, and 12 bases lay outside the gene matches. Per the germline V gene, CDR1 is ENHRY and CDR2 is SYGVKD.

The chain links TRBV7-9 to TRBJ2-1, with 8 bases lining up with TRBD1. This CDR3 spans 15 amino acids. The germline V gene has CDR1 SEHNR and CDR2 FQNEAQ (reference sequence). V was clipped by 2 bases and J by 3 bases; unmatched bases: 3. Here the CDR3 DNA reads TGTGCCAGCAGCTTACCAGGACAGGGCTACAATGAGCAGTTCTTC. Its protein product is CASSLPGQGYNEQFF.

This clone turned up a few times. The chain joins TRBV7-9 to TRBJ1-1, with a tentative D call TRBD1 (6 bases). The CDR3 is 15 amino acids. Germline V lookup: CDR1 SEHNR, CDR2 FQNEAQ (reference sequence). Trimming stripped 3 bases from V and 0 bases from J, with 11 bases between. CDR3 loop: CASSLTGTLNTEAFF. CDR3 nucleotide sequence: TGTGCCAGCAGCTTGACAGGAACCTTGAACACTGAAGCTTTCTTT.

This clone was detected a few times. The rearrangement joins TRBV6-5 to TRBJ2-7, with 9 bases that match TRBD2. The CDR3 contains 15 residues. The germline V gene encodes CDR1 MNHEY and CDR2 SVGAGI. V was clipped by 7 bases and J by 1 base; unmatched bases: 8. This chain's CDR3 is CASTSGGGGSYEQYF. In DNA form, the CDR3 reads TGTGCCAGCACCTCGGGCGGGGGGGGATCCTACGAGCAGTACTTC.

Here the CDR3 reads CASSHSGRALGSDEQFF. The CDR3 coding sequence is TGCGCCAGCAGCCATAGCGGGAGGGCCCTAGGTAGTGATGAGCAGTTCTTC. The rearrangement joins TRBV4-1 to TRBJ2-1; TRBD2 matches at 11 bases. The CDR3 is 17 residues long. V lost 3 bases to trimming and J lost 8 bases; unmatched junction nucleotides: 12. Germline assignment: CDR1 MGHRA and CDR2 YSYEKL.

The J gene is TRBJ1-1, the V gene TRBV5-8; a weak D match, TRBD1 (6 bases). The CDR3 runs 15 residues. Trimming took off 1 base at V and 5 bases at J, with 15 bases between the two ends. From germline, CDR1 is SGHTS and CDR2 YDEGEE. This CDR3 is CASSLLQAQGTEAFF. The CDR3 DNA is TGTGCCAGCAGCTTGCTGCAGGCTCAGGGGACTGAAGCTTTCTTT.

The chain has TRBV10-1 and TRBJ2-3; possibly TRBD2 for D (6 bases). Trimming removed 8 bases at V and 6 bases at J, with 15 bases between. Germline V gives CDR1 WNHNN, CDR2 SYGVQD (reference sequence). The CDR3 runs 13 residues. CDR3 amino acids: CASQPGGADTQYF. CDR3 nucleotides: TGCGCCAGCCAACCCGGGGGAGCTGATACGCAGTATTTT.

The rearrangement links TRBV28 to TRBJ2-7; 13 nucleotides agree with TRBD2. The V gene's germline CDR1 is MDHEN and CDR2 SYDVKM. The CDR3 is 16 amino acids. V lost 5 bases, J lost 3 bases, and 7 bases stayed unmatched. Here the CDR3 reads CASSVRTSGRIYEQYF. The DNA of the CDR3 is TGTGCCAGCAGTGTACGGACTAGCGGGAGAATCTACGAGCAGTACTTC.

This clone has more than one count but fewer than ten. J is TRBJ2-1 and V is TRBV9, with TRBD2 identical over 16 bases. The CDR3 is 16 amino acids. The germline gives CDR1 SGDLS, CDR2 YYNGEE. V shed 3 bases and J 6 bases; nucleotides not matched to a gene: 3. As DNA, the CDR3 is TGTGCCAGCAGCGCGGGACTAGCGGGAGGGCCCAATGAGCAGTTCTTC. Translated, it gives CASSAGLAGGPNEQFF.

This sequence joins TRBV5-6 and TRBJ2-7, with D possibly TRBD2 on 5 matching bases. Trimming shortened V by 3 bases and J by 5 bases, and 12 bases separated the two germline ends. The CDR3 is 13 amino acids. CDR1 is SGHDT and CDR2 is YYEEEE in the germline V gene. Here the CDR3 reads CASSWRGSNEQYF. DNA of the CDR3: TGTGCCAGCAGCTGGAGAGGGAGTAACGAGCAGTACTTC.

The V gene is TRBV5-1, the J gene TRBJ1-2; perhaps TRBD1 as D (6 bases). Trimming left V 1 base short and J 2 bases short, with 9 bases between. The CDR3 is 14 residues long. Germline V lookup: CDR1 SGHRS, CDR2 YFSETQ. Here the CDR3 reads CASSLSGGNYGYTF. The CDR3 coding sequence is TGCGCCAGCAGCTTGTCGGGGGGCAACTATGGCTACACCTTC.

V and J are TRBV5-1 and TRBJ1-1; 7 bases are shared with TRBD1. The CDR3 runs 14 residues. CDR1 and CDR2 (germline): SGHRS, YFSETQ. V dropped 1 base and J dropped 8; count of bases not matched to a gene: 8. The CDR3 nucleotides are TGCGCCAGCAGCTTGTCCCGGACAGGCGGGGAAGCTTTCTTT. Its translation: CASSLSRTGGEAFF.

The V call is TRBV11-3, the J call TRBJ2-5, with 10 bases matching TRBD2. Germline CDR1 SGHNT, CDR2 YENEEA. The length of the CDR3 is 13 residues. The trim removed 4 bases at V and 9 bases at J, leaving 5 bases unmatched. DNA of the CDR3: TGTGCCAGCAGCTCAGGGACTAGCGAACCCCAGTACTTC. Its protein product is CASSSGTSEPQYF.